The rows below give T cell receptor beta chains drawn from one sample of a study of blood T cell repertoires in COVID-19. Some clones are missing from TCRdb's copy, which holds only in-frame ones; the method was immunoSEQ multiplex PCR. The sample consists of roughly 84,000 clones, about 85% of them appearing once. The sequencing sample was made of peripheral blood. All receptors derive from a man aged 80 or over with active or convalescent COVID-19. Both conserved end residues are part of each CDR3. A D gene is named only where the DNA matches it firmly. For some rows the clone size is stated as once, few or many, or as a class when expanded; others skip it.

13	NA	TRBV20-1	TRBJ1-6	NA	TGCAGTGCTAGTATGGCAGGGGTGTCACCCCTCCACTTT	CSASMAGVSPLHF
16	NA	TRBV5-4	TRBJ2-5	NA	TGTGCCAGCAGCTTGGGAGGACAGATATCCCAAGAGACCCAGTACTTC	CASSLGGQISQETQYF
15	NA	TRBV19	TRBJ1-1	NA	TGTGCCAGTAGTATAAGGGGGTACTCTGGCACTGAAGCTTTCTTT	CASSIRGYSGTEAFF
15	NA	TRBV4-2	TRBJ2-2	NA	TGTGCCAGCAGCCCCCCCGCAGGGGACACCGGGGAGCTGTTTTTT	CASSPPAGDTGELFF
17	NA	TRBV11-2	TRBJ2-1	TRBD2	TGTGCCAGCAGCTCCCGACTAGCGGGAGCGAGGTACAATGAGCAGTTCTTC	CASSSRLAGARYNEQFF
16	NA	TRBV4-2	TRBJ1-1	TRBD1	TGTGCCAGCAGCCTCTATCCGCAACAGGGGGCTAGTGAAGCTTTCTTT	CASSLYPQQGASEAFF
15	NA	TRBV7-9	TRBJ1-3	NA	TGTGCCAGCAGCCCGACTCCCAGCTCTGGAAACACCATATATTTT	CASSPTPSSGNTIYF
16	NA	TRBV19	TRBJ1-4	NA	TGTGCCAGTAGTCTTCGTTCAGGGTCGTTGTATGAAAAACTGTTTTTT	CASSLRSGSLYEKLFF
15	NA	TRBV11-3	TRBJ1-4	NA	TGTGCCAGCAGCCAAGGGGCAGGTGGCGGTGAAAAACTGTTTTTT	CASSQGAGGGEKLFF
13	NA	TRBV6-4	TRBJ1-1	NA	TGTGCCAGCGCCGTAGCAGAGAACACTGAAGCTTTCTTT	CASAVAENTEAFF
16	NA	TRBV28	TRBJ1-4	TRBD1	TGTGCCAGCAGTGAGGCAGGGGGCTTGTCTAATGAAAAACTGTTTTTT	CASSEAGGLSNEKLFF
15	NA	TRBV7-9	TRBJ1-4	TRBD1	TGTGCCAGCAGCTTAGCCCGACGGACAGGCGAAAAACTGTTTTTT	CASSLARRTGEKLFF
16	NA	TRBV10-3	TRBJ2-1	TRBD2	TGTGCCATCAAGATAGGGGCTAGCGGGAGGTACAATGAGCAGTTCTTC	CAIKIGASGRYNEQFF
16	NA	TRBV18	TRBJ2-1	NA	TGTGCCAGCTCCCAGGGATCGTCCAGCACCTACAATGAGCAGTTCTTC	CASSQGSSSTYNEQFF
13	NA	TRBV10-2	TRBJ1-1	NA	TGCGCCAGCAGGGATGTGACAGGCACTGAAGCTTTCTTT	CASRDVTGTEAFF
17	NA	TRBV9	TRBJ1-6	TRBD1	TGTGCCAGCAGCGTAGCTACAGGGGGTGGCTATAATTCACCCCTCCACTTT	CASSVATGGGYNSPLHF
16	NA	TRBV10-1	TRBJ2-5	NA	TGCGCCAGCAGTGAAGAGGTTGGGGGGACCGAAGGGACCCAGTACTTC	CASSEEVGGTEGTQYF
13	once	TRBV9	TRBJ2-5	NA	TGTGCCAGCAGCGTAACGCGGGGAGAGACCCAGTACTTC	CASSVTRGETQYF
14	NA	TRBV19	TRBJ1-5	TRBD1	TGTGCCAGTAGTATTGGGACAGGGAAGCAGCCCCAGCATTTT	CASSIGTGKQPQHF
18	many	TRBV18	TRBJ1-6	TRBD1	TGTGCCAGCTCACCCCAGGGGGCCGACAGAACCTATAATTCACCCCTCCACTTT	CASSPQGADRTYNSPLHF
15	once	TRBV5-1	TRBJ1-1	NA	TGCGCCAGCAGCTTGGTCCCTCAGGAGAACACTGAAGCTTTCTTT	CASSLVPQENTEAFF
12	once	TRBV5-1	TRBJ1-2	NA	TGCGCCAGCAGCTTGGGAGGAGATGGCTACACCTTC	CASSLGGDGYTF
12	once	TRBV27	TRBJ2-1	TRBD1	TGTGCCAGTATAGACAGGGGGAATGAGCAGTTCTTC	CASIDRGNEQFF
16	NA	TRBV18	TRBJ2-2	TRBD1	TGTGCCAGCTCATTCGAGACAGGGGGCGACACCGGGGAGCTGTTTTTT	CASSFETGGDTGELFF
13	NA	TRBV11-1	TRBJ1-1	NA	TGTGCCAGCAGCTTAATAGGCGGAGCTGAAGCTTTCTTT	CASSLIGGAEAFF
18	NA	TRBV11-3	TRBJ2-5	TRBD2	TGTGCCAGCAGCTTCGGACTAGCGGGAGGAGCCCGCGGGGGGACCCAGTACTTC	CASSFGLAGGARGGTQYF
15	NA	TRBV6-5	TRBJ2-6	NA	TGTGCCAGCAGTCAGCAGGGCTCTGGGGCCAACGTCCTGACTTTC	CASSQQGSGANVLTF
15	NA	TRBV14	TRBJ2-3	TRBD2	TGTGCCAGCAGCCAATGGCGGGGGGGCACAGATACGCAGTATTTT	CASSQWRGGTDTQYF
17	NA	TRBV7-3	TRBJ2-6	NA	TGTGCCAGCAGCTCCACAAAACAGCACTCTGGGGCCAACGTCCTGACTTTC	CASSSTKQHSGANVLTF
14	few	TRBV20-1	TRBJ1-6	NA	TGCAGTGCTAGTCCCGGGGGGGCGGGTTCACCCCTCCACTTT	CSASPGGAGSPLHF